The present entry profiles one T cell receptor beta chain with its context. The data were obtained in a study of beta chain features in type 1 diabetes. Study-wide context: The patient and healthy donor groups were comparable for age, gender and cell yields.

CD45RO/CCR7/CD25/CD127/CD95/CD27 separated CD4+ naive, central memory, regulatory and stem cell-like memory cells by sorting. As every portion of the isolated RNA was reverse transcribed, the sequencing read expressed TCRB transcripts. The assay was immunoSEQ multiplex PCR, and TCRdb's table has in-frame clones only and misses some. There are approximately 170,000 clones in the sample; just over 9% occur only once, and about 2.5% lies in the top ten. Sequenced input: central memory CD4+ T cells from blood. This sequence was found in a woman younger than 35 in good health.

The CDR3 region has the DNA TGCGCCAGCAGCCGCGGGGACAGGGGGACAGATACGCAGTATTTT. This sequence encodes CASSRGDRGTDTQYF. The chain couples TRBV5-1 to TRBJ2-3; 11 bases agree with TRBD1. Germline CDR1 is SGHRS and CDR2 is YFSETQ. J gave up 3 bases and V 4 bases, and 4 bases lay outside the gene matches. This CDR3 region has 15 residues.